What follows are 14 T cell receptor beta chains derived from one specimen sequenced in a study of CD8+ T cells in alopecia areata. After isolation, RNA underwent reverse transcription to generate cDNA as the sequencing template. Some clones are missing from TCRdb's copy, which holds only in-frame ones; the method was immunoSEQ multiplex PCR. This table has over 100,000 clones, almost 50% appearing once. The sequenced sample was CD8+ T cells sorted from blood, obtained at week 0. Receptors were obtained from a human donor with alopecia areata.

This clone was detected a few times. The chain couples TRBV9 to TRBJ2-3; D might be TRBD2 (6 bases). Trimming shortened V by 4 bases and J by 2 bases, and 26 bases separated the two germline ends. CDR3 length equals 19 residues. The germline CDR1 and CDR2 sequences are SGDLS and YYNGEE. CDR3 amino acids: CASSSPLDGGGPPTDTQYF. CDR3 DNA: TGTGCCAGCAGCTCCCCCCTGGATGGGGGAGGACCACCCACAGATACGCAGTATTTT.

The V gene is TRBV2, the J gene TRBJ1-1; a weak D match, TRBD1 (5 bases). The CDR3 covers 14 residues. Looked up from germline, CDR1 is SNHLY and CDR2 is FYNNEI. Trimming shortened V by 4 bases and J by 3 bases, and 12 bases separated the two germline ends. For the CDR3, the DNA is TGTGCCAGCAGTGGTCAGGGATTGGACACTGAAGCTTTCTTT. Translating it yields CASSGQGLDTEAFF.

This rearrangement joins TRBV30 to TRBJ1-4; D ambiguous. Germline V lookup: CDR1 GTSNPN, CDR2 SVGIG (reference sequence). Between the trimmed V and J ends, which lost 1 base and 8 bases, there was a span of 8 bases. The CDR3 loop spans 12 amino acids. The CDR3 sequence: CAWSALGEKLFF. CDR3 nucleotides: TGTGCCTGGAGTGCCCTCGGGGAAAAACTGTTTTTT.

This clone was observed a few times. The chain uses TRBV5-6 and TRBJ2-7, with D unclear. This CDR3 region has 13 residues. Germline loops: CDR1 SGHDT, CDR2 YYEEEE. V was pared by 2 bases and J by 0 bases, with 6 bases between. The CDR3 is CASSFGRSYEQYF. The CDR3 nucleotides are TGTGCCAGCAGCTTCGGGCGCTCCTACGAGCAGTACTTC.

A few counts support this clone. V is TRBV18 and J is TRBJ1-6, with D possibly matching TRBD1 (5 bases). Between the trimmed V and J ends, which lost 2 bases and 7 bases, there was a span of 9 bases. This CDR3 has 14 amino acids. Per germline, CDR1 KGHSH and CDR2 LQKENI. The CDR3 sequence is CASSPSEGNSPLHF. CDR3 nucleotides: TGTGCCAGCTCACCATCCGAGGGGAATTCACCCCTCCACTTT.

The rearrangement links TRBV7-9 to TRBJ2-7, with a weak D call TRBD1 (6 bases). V was shortened by 4 bases and J by 4 bases, with 14 bases between the two germline ends. Germline-derived CDR1 and CDR2 are SEHNR and FQNEAQ (reference sequence). The CDR3 runs to 14 residues. In DNA, the CDR3 is TGTGCCAGCAGCTCATCCCTCCAGGGGTACGAGCAGTACTTC. It codes for CASSSSLQGYEQYF.

This clone was counted a single time. This rearrangement joins TRBV9 to TRBJ1-2; 10 nucleotides match TRBD1. The CDR3 is 19 residues long. The trim removed 0 bases at V and 3 bases at J, leaving 14 bases unmatched. The germline gives CDR1 SGDLS, CDR2 YYNGEE. This CDR3 is CASSVDTRYDGTGDYGYTF. The DNA of the CDR3 is TGTGCCAGCAGCGTAGATACTAGATATGACGGGACAGGGGACTATGGCTACACCTTC. Full variable domain (remainder filled in from reference TRBV9 and TRBJ1-2): DSGVTQTPKHLITATGQRVTLRCSPRSGDLSVYWYQQSLDQGLQFLIQYYNGEERAKGNILERFSAQQFPDLHSELNLSSLELGDSALYFCASSVDTRYDGTGDYGYTFGSGTRLTVV.

Of note for this clone: Additional DNA sequences in this sample encode the identical CDR3. This chain uses TRBV30 with TRBJ2-7, with D tentatively TRBD2 (5 bases). Germline-derived CDR1 and CDR2 are GTSNPN and SVGIG (reference sequence). The CDR3 is 11 amino acids. The germline V and J ends were trimmed by 1 base and 6 bases, with 7 bases remaining between them. The CDR3 sequence is CAWSGGSEQYF. The CDR3 nucleotides are TGTGCCTGGAGTGGCGGGTCCGAGCAGTACTTC. The variable domain in full, completed from reference TRBV30 and TRBJ2-7, reads SQTIHQWPATLVQPVGSPLSLECTVEGTSNPNLYWYRQAAGRGLQLLFYSVGIGQISSEVPQNLSASRPQDRQFILSSKKLLLSDSGFYLCAWSGGSEQYFGPGTRLTVT.

This chain connects TRBV5-1 to TRBJ2-4; maybe TRBD1 (5 bases). The CDR3 sequence is 15 residues long. V was cut by 0 bases and J by 7 bases, with 14 bases left in between. Germline V lookup: CDR1 SGHRS, CDR2 YFSETQ. The CDR3 sequence is CASSLDRTYLNIQYF. In nucleotides, the CDR3 is TGCGCCAGCAGCTTGGACAGGACCTATTTGAACATTCAGTACTTC.

CDR3 bases: TGTGCCAGCAGCTTAGCTAGCGGGGGGGCCACCGAGCAGTACTTC. Protein sequence: CASSLASGGATEQYF. The chain joins TRBV7-6 to TRBJ2-7; 11 bases align to TRBD2. V was pared by 0 bases and J by 6 bases, with 4 bases of the junction left unmatched. The CDR3 runs 15 residues. Germline values: CDR1 SGHVS, CDR2 FNYEAQ.

This clone has just a few counts. This sequence joins TRBV30 and TRBJ1-4, with D uncertain. Germline V gene sequence: CDR1 GTSNPN, CDR2 SVGIG (reference sequence). There are 11 residues in the CDR3. CDR3 DNA: TGTGCAAGAGGGTTTAATGAAAAACTGTTTTTT. This encodes CARGFNEKLFF.

This clone appeared a few times. The chain combines TRBV7-2 with TRBJ1-6, with D possibly matching TRBD1 (6 bases). The CDR3 contains 16 residues. V was trimmed by 6 bases and J by 5 bases, leaving 17 bases between them. Germline V gives CDR1 SGHTA, CDR2 FQGNSA. CDR3 sequence (DNA): TGTGCCAGCAGGCCCGACGGGAGGGGGAATAATTCACCCCTCCACTTT. Translation: CASRPDGRGNNSPLHF.

This clone was counted only a few times. The J gene is TRBJ2-7, the V gene TRBV2; maybe TRBD2 (5 bases). V was clipped by 6 bases and J by 1 base, with 7 bases between them. Germline-derived CDR1 and CDR2 are SNHLY and FYNNEI. There are 12 residues in the CDR3. CDR3 residues: CASRRDSYEQYF. DNA of the CDR3: TGTGCCAGCAGGAGGGATTCCTACGAGCAGTACTTC.

V gene TRBV7-9 combines with J gene TRBJ1-4; no definite D call. Germline-derived CDR1 and CDR2 are SEHNR and FQNEAQ (reference sequence). Trimming cost V 5 bases and J 6 bases, with 16 bases left between them. This CDR3 comprises 15 residues. The CDR3: CASSRPEERYEKLFF. The CDR3 bases are TGTGCCAGCAGCCGTCCCGAGGAGCGGTATGAAAAACTGTTTTTT. The complete variable domain, with remaining parts taken from reference TRBV7-9 and TRBJ1-4, reads DTGVSQNPRHKITKRGQNVTFRCDPISEHNRLYWYRQTLGQGPEFLTYFQNEAQLEKSRLLSDRFSAERPKGSFSTLEIQRTEQGDSAMYLCASSRPEERYEKLFFGSGTQLSVL.